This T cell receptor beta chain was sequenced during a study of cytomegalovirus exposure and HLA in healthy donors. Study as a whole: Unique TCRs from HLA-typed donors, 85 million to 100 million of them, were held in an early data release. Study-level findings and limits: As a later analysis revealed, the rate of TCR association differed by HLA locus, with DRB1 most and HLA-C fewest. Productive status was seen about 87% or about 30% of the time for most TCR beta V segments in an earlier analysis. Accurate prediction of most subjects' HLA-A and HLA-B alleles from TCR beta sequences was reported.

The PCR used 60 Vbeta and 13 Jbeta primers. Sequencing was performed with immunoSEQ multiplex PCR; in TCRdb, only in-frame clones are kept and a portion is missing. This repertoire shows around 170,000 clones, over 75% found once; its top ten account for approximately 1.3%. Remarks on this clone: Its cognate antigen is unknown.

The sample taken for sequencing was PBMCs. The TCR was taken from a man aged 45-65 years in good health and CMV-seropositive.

In DNA, the CDR3 is TGTGCCAGCTCACTTATAAAGGAGCCAACTAATGAAAAACTGTTTTTT. Its translation: CASSLIKEPTNEKLFF. This chain joins TRBV18 and TRBJ1-4; D is uncertain. Trimming removed 4 bases at V and 0 bases at J, with 12 bases between. The CDR3 has 16 residues. Germline assignment: CDR1 KGHSH and CDR2 LQKENI. The variable domain in full, completed from reference TRBV18 and TRBJ1-4, reads NAGVMQNPRHLVRRRGQEARLRCSPMKGHSHVYWYRQLPEEGLKFMVYLQKENIIDESGMPKERFSAEFPKEGPSILRIQQVVRGDSAAYFCASSLIKEPTNEKLFFGSGTQLSVL.